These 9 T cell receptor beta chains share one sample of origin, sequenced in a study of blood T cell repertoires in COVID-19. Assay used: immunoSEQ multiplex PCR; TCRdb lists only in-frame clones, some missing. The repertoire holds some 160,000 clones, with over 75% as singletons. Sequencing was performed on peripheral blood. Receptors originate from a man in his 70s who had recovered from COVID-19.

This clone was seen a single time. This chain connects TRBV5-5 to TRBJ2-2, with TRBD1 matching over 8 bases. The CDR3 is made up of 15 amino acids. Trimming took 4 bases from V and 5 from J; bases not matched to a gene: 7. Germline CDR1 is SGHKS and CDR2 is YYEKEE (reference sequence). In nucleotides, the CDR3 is TGTGCCAGCAGCCAGGACAGGGCCGGAACCGGGGAGCTGTTTTTT. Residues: CASSQDRAGTGELFF.

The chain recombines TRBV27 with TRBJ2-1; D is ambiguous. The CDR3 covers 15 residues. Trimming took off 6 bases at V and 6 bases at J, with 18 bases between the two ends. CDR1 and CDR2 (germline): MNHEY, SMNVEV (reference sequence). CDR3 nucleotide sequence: TGTGCCAGCAGGAGAGAAGTAGCAAGCCCCAATGAGCAGTTCTTC. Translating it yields CASRREVASPNEQFF.

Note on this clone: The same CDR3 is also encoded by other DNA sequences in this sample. The CDR3 DNA follows: TGTGCCAGCAGCTTAGGGACTGAGAATTCACCCCTCCACTTT. As protein: CASSLGTENSPLHF. This chain links TRBV7-2 with TRBJ1-6; unclear D gene. The CDR3 spans 14 residues. Trimming removed 1 base from V and 7 bases from J, with 8 bases in between. CDR1 is SGHTA and CDR2 is FQGNSA in the germline V gene.

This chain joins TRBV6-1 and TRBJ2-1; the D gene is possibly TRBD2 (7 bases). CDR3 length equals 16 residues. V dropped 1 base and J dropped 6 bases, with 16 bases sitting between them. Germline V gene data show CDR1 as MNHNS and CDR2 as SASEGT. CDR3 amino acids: CASSEGRGEGVNEQFF. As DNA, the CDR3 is TGTGCCAGCAGTGAAGGCCGGGGGGAGGGGGTCAATGAGCAGTTCTTC.

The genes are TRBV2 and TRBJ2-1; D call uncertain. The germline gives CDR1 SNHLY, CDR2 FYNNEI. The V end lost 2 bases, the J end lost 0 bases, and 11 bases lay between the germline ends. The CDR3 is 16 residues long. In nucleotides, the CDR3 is TGTGCCAGCAGTGAACTAGGCCCAAGCTCCTACAATGAGCAGTTCTTC. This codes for CASSELGPSSYNEQFF.

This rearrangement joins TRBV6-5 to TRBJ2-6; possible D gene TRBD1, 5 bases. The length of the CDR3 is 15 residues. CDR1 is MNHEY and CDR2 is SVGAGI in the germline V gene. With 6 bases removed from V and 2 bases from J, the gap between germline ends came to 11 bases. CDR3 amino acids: CASSRTTAGANVLTF. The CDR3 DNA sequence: TGTGCCAGCAGCAGGACAACCGCTGGGGCCAACGTCCTGACTTTC.

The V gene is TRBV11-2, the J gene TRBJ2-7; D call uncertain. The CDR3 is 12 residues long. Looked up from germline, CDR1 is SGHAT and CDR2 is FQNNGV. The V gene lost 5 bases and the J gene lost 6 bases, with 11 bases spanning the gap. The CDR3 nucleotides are TGTGCCAGCAGCCTTGTTGTCTCCGAGCAGTACTTC. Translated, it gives CASSLVVSEQYF.

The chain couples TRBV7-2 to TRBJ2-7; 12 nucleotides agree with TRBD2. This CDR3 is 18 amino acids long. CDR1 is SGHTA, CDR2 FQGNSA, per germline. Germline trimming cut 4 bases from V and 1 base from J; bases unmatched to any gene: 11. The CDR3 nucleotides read TGTGCCAGCAGCTCAGCGACTAGCGGGGGAACCCTTTCCTACGAGCAGTACTTC. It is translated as CASSSATSGGTLSYEQYF.

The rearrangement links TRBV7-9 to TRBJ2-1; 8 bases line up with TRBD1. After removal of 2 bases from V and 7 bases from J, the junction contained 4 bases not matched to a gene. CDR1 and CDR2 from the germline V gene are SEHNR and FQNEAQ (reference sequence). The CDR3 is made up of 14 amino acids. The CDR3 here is CASSLQGATNEQFF. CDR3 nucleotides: TGTGCCAGCAGCTTACAGGGGGCTACGAATGAGCAGTTCTTC.